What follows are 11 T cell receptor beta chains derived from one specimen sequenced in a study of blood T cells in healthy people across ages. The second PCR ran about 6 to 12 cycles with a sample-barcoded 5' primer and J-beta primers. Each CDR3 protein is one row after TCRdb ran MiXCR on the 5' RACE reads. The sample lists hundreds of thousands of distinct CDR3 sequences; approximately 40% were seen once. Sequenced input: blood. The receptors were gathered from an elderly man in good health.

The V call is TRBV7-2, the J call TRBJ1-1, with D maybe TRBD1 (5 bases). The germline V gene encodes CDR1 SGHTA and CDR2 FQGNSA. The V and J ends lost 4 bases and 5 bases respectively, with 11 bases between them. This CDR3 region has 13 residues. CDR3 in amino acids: CASSSPGTTEAFF. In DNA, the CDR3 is TGTGCCAGCAGCTCCCCCGGGACGACTGAAGCTTTCTTT. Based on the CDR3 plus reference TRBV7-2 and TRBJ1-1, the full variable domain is GAGVSQSPSNKVTEKGKDVELRCDPISGHTALYWYRQSLGQGLEFLIYFQGNSAPDKSGLPSDRFSAERTGGSVSTLTIQRTQQEDSAVYLCASSSPGTTEAFFGQGTRLTVV.

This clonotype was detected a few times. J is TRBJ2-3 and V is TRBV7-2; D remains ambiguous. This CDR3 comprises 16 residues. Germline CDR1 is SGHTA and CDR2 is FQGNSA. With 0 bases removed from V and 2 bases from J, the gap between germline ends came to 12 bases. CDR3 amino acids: CASSLAASAPTDTQYF. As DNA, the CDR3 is TGTGCCAGCAGCTTAGCCGCATCGGCCCCCACAGATACGCAGTATTTT. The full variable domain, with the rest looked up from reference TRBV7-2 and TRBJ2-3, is GAGVSQSPSNKVTEKGKDVELRCDPISGHTALYWYRQSLGQGLEFLIYFQGNSAPDKSGLPSDRFSAERTGGSVSTLTIQRTQQEDSAVYLCASSLAASAPTDTQYFGPGTRLTVL.

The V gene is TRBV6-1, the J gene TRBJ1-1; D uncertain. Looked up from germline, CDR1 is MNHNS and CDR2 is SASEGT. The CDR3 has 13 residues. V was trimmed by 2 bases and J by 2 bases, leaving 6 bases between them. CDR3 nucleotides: TGTGCCAGCAGTGAAAACCTTAACACTGAAGCTTTCTTT. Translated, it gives CASSENLNTEAFF.

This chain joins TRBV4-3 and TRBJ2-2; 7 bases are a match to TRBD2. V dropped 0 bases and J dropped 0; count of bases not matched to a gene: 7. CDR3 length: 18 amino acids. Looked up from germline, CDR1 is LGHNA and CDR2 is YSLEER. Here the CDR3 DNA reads TGCGCCAGCAGCCAAGATTTGCGGGGGTTCGCGAACACCGGGGAGCTGTTTTTT. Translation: CASSQDLRGFANTGELFF.

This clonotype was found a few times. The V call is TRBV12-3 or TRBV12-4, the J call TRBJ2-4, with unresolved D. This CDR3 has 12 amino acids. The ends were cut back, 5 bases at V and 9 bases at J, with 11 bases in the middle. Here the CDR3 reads CASSPPVGIQYF. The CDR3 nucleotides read TGTGCCAGCAGTCCCCCCGTGGGCATTCAGTACTTC.

CDR3 sequence (DNA): TGTGCCAGCAGCCCTAATCGGAACAATGAGCAGTTCTTC. This gives the protein CASSPNRNNEQFF. The chain uses TRBV11-2 and TRBJ2-1, with D uncertain. This CDR3 is 13 amino acids long. CDR1 and CDR2 (germline): SGHAT, FQNNGV. The V gene lost 5 bases and the J gene lost 5 bases, with 10 bases spanning the gap.

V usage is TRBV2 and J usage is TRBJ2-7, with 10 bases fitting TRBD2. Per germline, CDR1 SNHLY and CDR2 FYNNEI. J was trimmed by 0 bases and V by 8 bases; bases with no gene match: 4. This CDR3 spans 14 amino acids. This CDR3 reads CASGAGGTSYEQYF. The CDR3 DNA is TGTGCCAGCGGAGCGGGGGGGACCTCCTACGAGCAGTACTTC.

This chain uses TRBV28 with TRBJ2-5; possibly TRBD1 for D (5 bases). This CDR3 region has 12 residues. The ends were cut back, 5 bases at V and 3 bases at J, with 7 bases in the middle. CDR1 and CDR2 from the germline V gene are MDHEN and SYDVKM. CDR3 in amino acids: CASSTGEETQYF. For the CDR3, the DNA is TGTGCCAGCAGTACAGGTGAAGAGACCCAGTACTTC.

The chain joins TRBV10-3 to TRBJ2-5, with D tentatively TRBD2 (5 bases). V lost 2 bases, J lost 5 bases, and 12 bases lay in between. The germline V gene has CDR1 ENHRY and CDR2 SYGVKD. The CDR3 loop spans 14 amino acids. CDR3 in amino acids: CAISERGSAETQYF. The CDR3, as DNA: TGTGCCATCAGTGAGAGAGGTAGCGCGGAGACCCAGTACTTC.

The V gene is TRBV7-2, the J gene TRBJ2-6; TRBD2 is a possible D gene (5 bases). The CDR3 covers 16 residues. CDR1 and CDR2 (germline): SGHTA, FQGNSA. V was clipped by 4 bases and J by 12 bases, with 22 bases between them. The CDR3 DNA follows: TGTGCCAGCAGCTCTGAGGGCGGAACCCCCCTTGCCGTCCTGACTTTC. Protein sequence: CASSSEGGTPLAVLTF. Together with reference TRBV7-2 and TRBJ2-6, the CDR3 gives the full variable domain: GAGVSQSPSNKVTEKGKDVELRCDPISGHTALYWYRQSLGQGLEFLIYFQGNSAPDKSGLPSDRFSAERTGGSVSTLTIQRTQQEDSAVYLCASSSEGGTPLAVLTFGAGSRLTVL.

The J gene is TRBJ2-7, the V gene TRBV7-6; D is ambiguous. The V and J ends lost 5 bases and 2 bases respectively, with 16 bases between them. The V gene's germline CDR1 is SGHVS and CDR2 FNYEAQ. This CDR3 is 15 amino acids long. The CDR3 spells CASSPVGRSPYEQYF. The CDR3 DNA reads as TGTGCCAGCAGCCCCGTGGGAAGAAGTCCCTACGAGCAGTACTTC. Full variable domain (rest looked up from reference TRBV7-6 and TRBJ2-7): GAGVSQSPRYKVTKRGQDVALRCDPISGHVSLYWYRQALGQGPEFLTYFNYEAQQDKSGLPNDRFSAERPEGSISTLTIQRTEQRDSAMYRCASSPVGRSPYEQYFGPGTRLTVT.